The rows below give T cell receptor beta chains drawn from one sample of a study of blood T cell repertoires in COVID-19. Here immunoSEQ multiplex PCR was the method, and the copy in TCRdb shows in-frame clones only, minus some. Found here are tens of thousands of clones, around 80% of them singletons; the top ten hold more than 8%. Sequencing input: peripheral blood. The receptors originated from a woman older than 75 with acute or convalescent COVID-19. Each CDR3 is given with its conserved first and last residue. Each record gives: V gene, J gene, clone size, D gene, CDR3 protein, CDR3 DNA. D genes are given only for firm matches. Some rows have no size entry. The others give once, few or many, or a class for an expanded clone.

TRBV12-3/TRBV12-4,TRBJ1-1,-,-,CASSLLGGTEAFF,TGTGCCAGCAGTTTATTAGGGGGAACTGAAGCTTTCTTT
TRBV15,TRBJ1-1,-,-,CATSRVGTGRRGTEAFF,TGTGCCACCAGCAGAGTCGGCACAGGGCGAAGGGGCACTGAAGCTTTCTTT
TRBV5-1,TRBJ2-1,-,TRBD1,CASSPGGSYNEQFF,TGCGCCAGCAGCCCAGGGGGCTCCTACAATGAGCAGTTCTTC
TRBV3-1/TRBV3-2,TRBJ2-6,-,-,CASSQFGVSSGANVLTF,TGTGCCAGCAGCCAATTCGGGGTTAGCTCTGGGGCCAACGTCCTGACTTTC
TRBV19,TRBJ1-5,-,TRBD1,CASSIGTGVHQPQHF,TGTGCCAGTAGTATAGGGACAGGGGTGCATCAGCCCCAGCATTTT
TRBV30,TRBJ2-7,-,-,CAWTTGSLSYEQYF,TGTGCCTGGACTACCGGGTCTTTGTCCTACGAGCAGTACTTC
TRBV18,TRBJ1-1,few,TRBD1,CASSGTGGTEAFF,TGTGCCAGCTCAGGGACAGGGGGCACTGAAGCTTTCTTT
TRBV18,TRBJ1-2,few,-,CASSLDKTGFYGYTF,TGTGCCAGCTCACTGGACAAGACAGGCTTCTATGGCTACACCTTC
TRBV7-6,TRBJ2-1,-,TRBD2,CASSTRTSGRGLDEQFF,TGTGCCAGCAGCACTAGGACTAGCGGGAGAGGTTTGGATGAGCAGTTCTTC
TRBV5-5,TRBJ2-3,-,TRBD2,CASSLGLAGPTDTQYF,TGTGCCAGCAGCTTGGGACTAGCGGGGCCCACAGATACGCAGTATTTT
TRBV2,TRBJ2-1,-,TRBD2,CASSERLAGGYEQFF,TGTGCCAGCAGTGAGCGACTAGCGGGAGGATATGAGCAGTTCTTC
TRBV5-1,TRBJ2-7,-,-,CASSSSGISSYEQYF,TGCGCCAGCAGCTCGTCCGGGATCAGCTCCTACGAGCAGTACTTC
TRBV10-2,TRBJ2-2,-,TRBD2,CASKLAGVGTGELFF,TGCGCCAGCAAACTAGCGGGAGTAGGTACCGGGGAGCTGTTTTTT
TRBV15,TRBJ2-3,-,-,CATSIVIASTDTQYF,TGTGCCACCAGCATTGTAATAGCGAGCACAGATACGCAGTATTTT
TRBV6-5,TRBJ1-2,-,-,CASSYLQGLSDGYTF,TGTGCCAGCAGTTACTTACAAGGACTATCAGATGGCTACACCTTC
TRBV4-1,TRBJ2-3,-,TRBD2,CASSQPTSGSTDTQYF,TGCGCCAGCAGCCAACCGACTAGCGGGAGCACAGATACGCAGTATTTT
TRBV6-1,TRBJ2-1,-,-,CASSPGQTNTEQFF,TGTGCCAGCAGCCCCGGACAGACAAATACTGAGCAGTTCTTC
TRBV7-8,TRBJ2-3,few,TRBD2,CASSSPSGGTTITDTQYF,TGTGCCAGCAGCTCGCCCTCGGGGGGAACAACAATCACAGATACGCAGTATTTT
TRBV4-2,TRBJ2-1,-,TRBD2,CASSQGGVYNEQFF,TGTGCCAGCAGCCAGGGAGGGGTTTACAATGAGCAGTTCTTC
TRBV19,TRBJ1-2,-,-,CASTSRDYGYTF,TGTGCCAGTACGAGTAGAGACTATGGCTACACCTTC
TRBV28,TRBJ1-5,-,-,CASSSFQPQHF,TGTGCCAGCAGCTCCTTCCAGCCCCAGCATTTT
TRBV28,TRBJ1-1,-,TRBD1,CASSPPGQTMNTEAFF,TGTGCCAGCAGTCCACCGGGACAGACCATGAACACTGAAGCTTTCTTT
TRBV19,TRBJ1-5,-,-,CASKAGGNQPQHF,TGTGCCAGTAAGGCAGGGGGCAATCAGCCCCAGCATTTT
TRBV6-1,TRBJ1-5,-,-,CASSEGGGRDQPQHF,TGTGCCAGCAGTGAAGGAGGGGGGAGGGATCAGCCCCAGCATTTT
TRBV5-4,TRBJ2-5,few,-,CASSPLPQETQYF,TGTGCCAGCAGCCCGCTACCGCAAGAGACCCAGTACTTC
TRBV5-1,TRBJ2-1,-,TRBD2,CASTRTAGANNEQFF,TGCGCCAGCACCCGAACAGCGGGAGCCAACAATGAGCAGTTCTTC
TRBV12-3/TRBV12-4,TRBJ2-7,-,-,CASSLTRAGEQYF,TGTGCCAGCAGCCTTACAAGGGCGGGAGAGCAGTACTTC
TRBV7-6,TRBJ2-5,once,TRBD2,CASSPGGGSTGTQYF,TGTGCCAGCAGCCCGGGGGGGGGCAGTACTGGGACCCAGTACTTC
TRBV3-1/TRBV3-2,TRBJ2-7,few,TRBD2,CASSQDLGWASGRWEQYF,TGTGCCAGCAGCCAAGATCTCGGGTGGGCGAGCGGGAGGTGGGAGCAGTACTTC
TRBV5-1,TRBJ2-6,-,-,CASSPYTGPTAGANVLTF,TGCGCCAGCAGCCCATACACAGGCCCGACGGCTGGGGCCAACGTCCTGACTTTC
TRBV24-1,TRBJ2-1,-,TRBD1,CATSDRGTRDRGYNEQFF,TGTGCCACCAGTGACCGCGGAACTAGGGACAGGGGTTACAATGAGCAGTTCTTC
TRBV3-1/TRBV3-2,TRBJ1-2,-,-,CASSRTDYGYTF,TGTGCCAGCAGCCGGACAGACTATGGCTACACCTTC